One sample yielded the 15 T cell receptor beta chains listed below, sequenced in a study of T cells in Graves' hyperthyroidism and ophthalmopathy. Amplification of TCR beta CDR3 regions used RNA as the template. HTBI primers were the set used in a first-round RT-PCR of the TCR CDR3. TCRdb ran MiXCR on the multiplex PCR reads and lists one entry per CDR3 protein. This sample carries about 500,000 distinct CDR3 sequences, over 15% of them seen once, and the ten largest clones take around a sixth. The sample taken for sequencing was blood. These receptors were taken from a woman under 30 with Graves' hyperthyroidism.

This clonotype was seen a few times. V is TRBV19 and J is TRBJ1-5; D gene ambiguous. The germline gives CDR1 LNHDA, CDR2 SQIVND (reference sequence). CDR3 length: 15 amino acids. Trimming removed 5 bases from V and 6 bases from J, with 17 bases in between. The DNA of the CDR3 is TGTGCCAGTAGTGACGGTAGCCTACGAAGTCAGCCCCAGCATTTT. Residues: CASSDGSLRSQPQHF. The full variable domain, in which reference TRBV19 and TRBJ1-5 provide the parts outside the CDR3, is DGGITQSPKYLFRKEGQNVTLSCEQNLNHDAMYWYRQDPGQGLRLIYYSQIVNDFQKGDIAEGYSVSREKKESFPLTVTSAQKNPTAFYLCASSDGSLRSQPQHFGDGTRLSIL.

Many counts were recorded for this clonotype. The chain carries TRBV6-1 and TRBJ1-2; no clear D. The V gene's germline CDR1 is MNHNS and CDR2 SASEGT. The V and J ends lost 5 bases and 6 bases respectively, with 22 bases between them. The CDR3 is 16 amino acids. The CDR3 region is CASSSQLTIRSDGYTF. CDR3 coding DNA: TGTGCCAGCAGTTCCCAACTCACCATAAGGTCTGATGGCTACACCTTC.

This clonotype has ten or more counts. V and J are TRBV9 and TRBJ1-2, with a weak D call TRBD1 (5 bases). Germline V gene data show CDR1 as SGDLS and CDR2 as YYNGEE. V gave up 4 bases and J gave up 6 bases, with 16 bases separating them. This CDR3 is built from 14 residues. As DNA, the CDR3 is TGTGCCAGCAGCACAAGTTCACAGGTTCATGGCTACACCTTC. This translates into CASSTSSQVHGYTF.

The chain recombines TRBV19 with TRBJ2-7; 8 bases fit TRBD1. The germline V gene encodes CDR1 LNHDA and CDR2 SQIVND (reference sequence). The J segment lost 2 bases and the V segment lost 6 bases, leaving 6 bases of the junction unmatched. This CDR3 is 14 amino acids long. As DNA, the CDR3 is TGTGCCAGTAGCGAGCAGGGGGCGACCTACGAGCAGTACTTC. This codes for CASSEQGATYEQYF.

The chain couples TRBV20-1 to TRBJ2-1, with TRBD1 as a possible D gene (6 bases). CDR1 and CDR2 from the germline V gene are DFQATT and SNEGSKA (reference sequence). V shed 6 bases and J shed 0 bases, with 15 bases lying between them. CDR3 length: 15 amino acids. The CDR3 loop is CSARTVLSSYNEQFF. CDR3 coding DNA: TGCAGTGCAAGGACAGTGCTGAGCTCCTACAATGAGCAGTTCTTC.

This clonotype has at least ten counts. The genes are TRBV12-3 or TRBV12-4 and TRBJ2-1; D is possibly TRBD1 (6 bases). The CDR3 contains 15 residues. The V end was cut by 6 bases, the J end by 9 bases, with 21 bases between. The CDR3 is CASSHTGLSGGEQFF. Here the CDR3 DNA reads TGTGCCAGCAGCCATACAGGGCTTTCAGGAGGTGAGCAGTTCTTC.

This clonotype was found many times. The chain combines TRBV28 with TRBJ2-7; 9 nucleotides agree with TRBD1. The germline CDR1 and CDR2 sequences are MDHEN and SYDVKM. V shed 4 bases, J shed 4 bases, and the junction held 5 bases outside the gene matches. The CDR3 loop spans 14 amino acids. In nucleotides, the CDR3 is TGTGCCAGCAGTTGGACAGGGGAATTTTACGAGCAGTACTTC. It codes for CASSWTGEFYEQYF.

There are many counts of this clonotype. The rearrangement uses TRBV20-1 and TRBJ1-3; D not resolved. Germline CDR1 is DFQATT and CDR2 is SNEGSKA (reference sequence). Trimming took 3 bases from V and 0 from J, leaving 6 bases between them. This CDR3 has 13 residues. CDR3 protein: CSARPHSGNTIYF. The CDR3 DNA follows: TGCAGTGCTAGGCCCCACTCTGGAAACACCATATATTTT.

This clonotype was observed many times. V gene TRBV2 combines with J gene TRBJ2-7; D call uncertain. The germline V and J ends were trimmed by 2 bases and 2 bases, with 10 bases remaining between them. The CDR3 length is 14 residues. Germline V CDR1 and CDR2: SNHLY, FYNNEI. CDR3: CASSERGDAYEQYF. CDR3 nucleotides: TGTGCCAGCAGTGAACGCGGAGACGCCTACGAGCAGTACTTC.

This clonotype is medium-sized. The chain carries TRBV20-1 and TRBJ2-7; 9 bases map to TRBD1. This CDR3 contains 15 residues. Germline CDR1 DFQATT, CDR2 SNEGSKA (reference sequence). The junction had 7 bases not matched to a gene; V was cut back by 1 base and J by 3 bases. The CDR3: CSARGLGQGDYEQYF. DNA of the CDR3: TGCAGTGCTAGAGGATTGGGACAGGGAGACTACGAGCAGTACTTC.

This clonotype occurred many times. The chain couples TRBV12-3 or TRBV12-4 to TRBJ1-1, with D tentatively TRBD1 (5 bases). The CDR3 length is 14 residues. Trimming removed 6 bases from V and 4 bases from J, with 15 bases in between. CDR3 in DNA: TGTGCCAGCAGCTTTGGGGGTGGAGGCACTGAAGCTTTCTTT. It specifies CASSFGGGGTEAFF.

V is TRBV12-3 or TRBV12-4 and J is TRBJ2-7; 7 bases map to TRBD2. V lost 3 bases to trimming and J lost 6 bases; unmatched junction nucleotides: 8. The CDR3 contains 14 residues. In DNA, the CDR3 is TGTGCCAGCAGTTTTGGGGGGGGTCTCACCGAGCAGTACTTC. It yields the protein CASSFGGGLTEQYF.

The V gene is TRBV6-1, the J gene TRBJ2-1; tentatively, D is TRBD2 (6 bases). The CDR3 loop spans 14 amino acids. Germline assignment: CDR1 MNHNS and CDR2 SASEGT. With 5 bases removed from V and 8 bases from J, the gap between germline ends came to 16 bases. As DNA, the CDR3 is TGTGCCAGCAGTTTGCGTAAGCGGGCGGATGAGCAGTTCTTC. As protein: CASSLRKRADEQFF.

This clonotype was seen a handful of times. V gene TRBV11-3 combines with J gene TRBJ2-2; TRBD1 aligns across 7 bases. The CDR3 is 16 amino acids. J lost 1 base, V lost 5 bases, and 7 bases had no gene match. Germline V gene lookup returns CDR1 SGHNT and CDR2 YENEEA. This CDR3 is CASSNWDSLNTGELFF. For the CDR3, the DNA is TGTGCCAGCAGCAACTGGGACAGCTTGAACACCGGGGAGCTGTTTTTT.

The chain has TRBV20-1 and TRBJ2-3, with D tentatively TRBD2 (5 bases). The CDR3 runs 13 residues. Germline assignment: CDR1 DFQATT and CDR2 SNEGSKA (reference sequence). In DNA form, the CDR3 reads TGCGCACCCTACGGGGTCGTGGCGGATACGCAGTATTTT. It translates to CAPYGVVADTQYF.